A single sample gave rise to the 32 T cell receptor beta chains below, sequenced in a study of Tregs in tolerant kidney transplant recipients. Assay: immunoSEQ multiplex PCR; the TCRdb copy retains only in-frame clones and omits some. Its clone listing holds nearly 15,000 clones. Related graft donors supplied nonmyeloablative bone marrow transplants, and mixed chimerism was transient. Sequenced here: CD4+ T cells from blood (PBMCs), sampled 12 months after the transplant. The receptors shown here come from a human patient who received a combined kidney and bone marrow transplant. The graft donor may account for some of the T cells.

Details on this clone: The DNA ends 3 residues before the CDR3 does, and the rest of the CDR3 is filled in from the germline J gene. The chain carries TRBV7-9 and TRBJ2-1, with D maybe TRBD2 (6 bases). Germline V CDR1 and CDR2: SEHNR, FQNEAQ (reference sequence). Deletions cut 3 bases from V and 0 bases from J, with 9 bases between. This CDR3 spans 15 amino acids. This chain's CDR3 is CASSFTGLSYNEQFF. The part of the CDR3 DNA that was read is TGTGCCAGCAGCTTCACGGGACTCTCCTACAATGAG.

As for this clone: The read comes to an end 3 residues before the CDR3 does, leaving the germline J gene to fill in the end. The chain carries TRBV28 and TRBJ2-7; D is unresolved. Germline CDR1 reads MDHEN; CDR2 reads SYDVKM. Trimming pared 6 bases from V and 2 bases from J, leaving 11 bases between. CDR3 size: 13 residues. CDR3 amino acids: CASSSTPTYEQYF. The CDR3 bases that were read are TGTGCCAGCAGCTCCACTCCAACCTACGAG.

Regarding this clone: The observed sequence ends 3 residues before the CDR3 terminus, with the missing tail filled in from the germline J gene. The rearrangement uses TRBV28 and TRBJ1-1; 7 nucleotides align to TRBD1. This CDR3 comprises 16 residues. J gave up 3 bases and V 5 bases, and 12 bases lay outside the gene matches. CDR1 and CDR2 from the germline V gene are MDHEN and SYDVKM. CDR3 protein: CASSPLPDRVDTEAFF. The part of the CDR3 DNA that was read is TGTGCCAGCAGTCCCCTACCCGACAGGGTGGACACTGAA.

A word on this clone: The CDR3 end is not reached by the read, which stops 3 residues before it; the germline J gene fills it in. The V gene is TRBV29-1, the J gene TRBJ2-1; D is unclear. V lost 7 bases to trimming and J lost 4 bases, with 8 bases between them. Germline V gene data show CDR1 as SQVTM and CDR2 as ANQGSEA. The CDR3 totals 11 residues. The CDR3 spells CSAKGYNEQFF. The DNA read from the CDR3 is TGCAGCGCCAAAGGGTACAATGAG.

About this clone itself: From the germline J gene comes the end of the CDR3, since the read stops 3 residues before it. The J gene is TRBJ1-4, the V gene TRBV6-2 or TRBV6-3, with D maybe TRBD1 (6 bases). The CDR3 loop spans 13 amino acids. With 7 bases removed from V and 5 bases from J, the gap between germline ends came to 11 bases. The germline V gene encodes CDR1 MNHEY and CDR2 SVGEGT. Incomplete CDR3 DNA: TGTGCCAGCACTCGAGACAGGAATGAAAAA. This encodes CASTRDRNEK. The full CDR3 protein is CASTRDRNEKLFF.

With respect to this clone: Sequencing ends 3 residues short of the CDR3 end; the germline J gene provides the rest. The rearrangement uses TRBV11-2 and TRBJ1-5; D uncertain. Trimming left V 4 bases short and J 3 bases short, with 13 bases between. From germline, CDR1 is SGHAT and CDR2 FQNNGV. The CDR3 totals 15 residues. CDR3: CASSSGWNNNQPQHF. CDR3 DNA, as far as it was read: TGTGCCAGCAGCTCCGGGTGGAATAACAATCAGCCC.

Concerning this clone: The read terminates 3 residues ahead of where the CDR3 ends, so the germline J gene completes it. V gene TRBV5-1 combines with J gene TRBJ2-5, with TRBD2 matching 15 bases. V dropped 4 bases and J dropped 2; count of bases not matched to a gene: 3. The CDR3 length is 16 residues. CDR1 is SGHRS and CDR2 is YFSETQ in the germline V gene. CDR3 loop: CASSIGLAGGQETQYF. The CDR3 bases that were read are TGCGCCAGCAGCATCGGACTAGCGGGAGGGCAAGAGACC.

CDR3 DNA, as far as it was read: TGTGCCAGCAGTGGACAGGGAGCCACCGGGGAG. Amino acids: CASSGQGATGE. The whole CDR3 sequence reads CASSGQGATGELFF. The rearrangement links TRBV2 to TRBJ2-2; 7 bases are a match to TRBD1. The read stops 3 residues short of the end of the CDR3; the missing end is completed from the germline J gene. The germline gives CDR1 SNHLY, CDR2 FYNNEI. Germline trimming cut 4 bases from V and 4 bases from J; bases unmatched to any gene: 3. This CDR3 comprises 14 residues.

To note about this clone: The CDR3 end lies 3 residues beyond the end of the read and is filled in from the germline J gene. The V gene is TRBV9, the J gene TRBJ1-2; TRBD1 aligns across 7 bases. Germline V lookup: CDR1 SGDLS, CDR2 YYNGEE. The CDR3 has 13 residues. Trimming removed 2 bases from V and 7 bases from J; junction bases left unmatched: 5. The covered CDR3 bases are TGTGCCAGCAGCGTTAGGGGGCTAGGTGGC. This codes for CASSVRGLGG. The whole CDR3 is CASSVRGLGGYTF. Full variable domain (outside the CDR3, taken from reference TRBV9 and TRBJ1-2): DSGVTQTPKHLITATGQRVTLRCSPRSGDLSVYWYQQSLDQGLQFLIQYYNGEERAKGNILERFSAQQFPDLHSELNLSSLELGDSALYFCASSVRGLGGYTFGSGTRLTVV.

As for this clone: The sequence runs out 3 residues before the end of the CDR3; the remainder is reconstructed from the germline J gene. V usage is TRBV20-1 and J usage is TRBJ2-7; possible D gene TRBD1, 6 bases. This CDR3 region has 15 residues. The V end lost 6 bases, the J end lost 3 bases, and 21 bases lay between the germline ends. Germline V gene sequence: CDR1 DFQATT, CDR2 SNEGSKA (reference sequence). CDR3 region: CSAKTGGASFYEQYF. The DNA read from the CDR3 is TGCAGTGCAAAGACAGGTGGGGCAAGCTTCTACGAG.

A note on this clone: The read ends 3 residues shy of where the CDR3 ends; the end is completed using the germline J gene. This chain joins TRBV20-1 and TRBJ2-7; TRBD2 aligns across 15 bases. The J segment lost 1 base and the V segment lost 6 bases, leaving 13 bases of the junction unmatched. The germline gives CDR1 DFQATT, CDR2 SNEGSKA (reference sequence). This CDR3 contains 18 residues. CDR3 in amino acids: CSASGWGLAGGKSYEQYF. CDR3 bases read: TGCAGTGCAAGCGGGTGGGGACTAGCGGGAGGTAAATCCTACGAG.

CDR3 sequence: CASSDPPTGRPYEQYF. CDR3 DNA, as far as it was read: TGTGCCAGCAGTGATCCGCCTACAGGGAGGCCCTACGAG. This rearrangement joins TRBV6-1 to TRBJ2-7; D possibly matches TRBD1 or TRBD2 (6 bases each). The read ends 3 residues before the CDR3 terminus; that terminus is restored from the germline J gene. CDR1 and CDR2 (germline): MNHNS, SASEGT. The germline V and J ends were trimmed by 3 bases and 2 bases, with 17 bases remaining between them. The CDR3 is 16 residues long.

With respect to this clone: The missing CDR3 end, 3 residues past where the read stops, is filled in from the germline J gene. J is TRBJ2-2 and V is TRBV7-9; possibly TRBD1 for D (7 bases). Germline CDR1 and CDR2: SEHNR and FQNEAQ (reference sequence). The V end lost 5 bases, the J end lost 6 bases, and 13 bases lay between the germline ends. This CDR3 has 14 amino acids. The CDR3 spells CASSQPRGAGELFF. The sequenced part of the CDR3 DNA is TGTGCCAGCAGCCAACCCAGGGGGGCCGGGGAG.

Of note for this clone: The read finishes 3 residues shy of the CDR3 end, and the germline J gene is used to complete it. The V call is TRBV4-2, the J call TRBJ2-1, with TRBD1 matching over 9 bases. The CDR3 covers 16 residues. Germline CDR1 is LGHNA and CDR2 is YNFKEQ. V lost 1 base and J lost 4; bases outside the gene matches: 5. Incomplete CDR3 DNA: TGTGCCAGCAGCCAAGCCGGGACAGGGTCTTACAATGAG. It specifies CASSQAGTGSYNE. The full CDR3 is CASSQAGTGSYNEQFF.

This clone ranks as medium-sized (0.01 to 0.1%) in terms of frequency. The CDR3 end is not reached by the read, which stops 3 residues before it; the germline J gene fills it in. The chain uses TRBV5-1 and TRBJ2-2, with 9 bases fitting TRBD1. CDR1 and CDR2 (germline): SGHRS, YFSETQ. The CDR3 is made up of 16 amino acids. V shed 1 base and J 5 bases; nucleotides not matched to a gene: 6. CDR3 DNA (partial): TGCGCCAGCAGCTTGCTGGACAGGGGTAGGACCGGGGAG. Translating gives CASSLLDRGRTGE. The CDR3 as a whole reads CASSLLDRGRTGELFF.

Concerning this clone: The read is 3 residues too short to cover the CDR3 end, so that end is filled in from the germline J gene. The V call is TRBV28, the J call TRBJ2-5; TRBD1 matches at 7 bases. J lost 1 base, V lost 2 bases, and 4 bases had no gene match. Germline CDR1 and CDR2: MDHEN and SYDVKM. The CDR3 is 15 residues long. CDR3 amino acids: CASSLLGTVQETQYF. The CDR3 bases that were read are TGTGCCAGCAGTTTACTCGGGACAGTCCAAGAGACC.

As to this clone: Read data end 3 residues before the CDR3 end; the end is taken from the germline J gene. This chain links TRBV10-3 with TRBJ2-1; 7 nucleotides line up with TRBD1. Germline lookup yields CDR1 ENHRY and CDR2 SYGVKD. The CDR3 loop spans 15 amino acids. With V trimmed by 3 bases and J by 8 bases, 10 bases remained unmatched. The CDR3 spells CAISDSETGSHEQFF. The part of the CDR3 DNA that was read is TGTGCCATCAGTGATTCTGAGACAGGGTCTCATGAG.

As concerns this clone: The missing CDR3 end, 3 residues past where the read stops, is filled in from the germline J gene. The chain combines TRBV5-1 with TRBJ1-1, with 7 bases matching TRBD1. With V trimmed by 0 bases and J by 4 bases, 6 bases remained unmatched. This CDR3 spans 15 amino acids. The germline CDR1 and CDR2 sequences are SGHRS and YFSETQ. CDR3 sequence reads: CASSLEGGRGTEAFF. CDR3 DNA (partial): TGCGCCAGCAGCTTGGAAGGGGGCCGGGGCACTGAA.

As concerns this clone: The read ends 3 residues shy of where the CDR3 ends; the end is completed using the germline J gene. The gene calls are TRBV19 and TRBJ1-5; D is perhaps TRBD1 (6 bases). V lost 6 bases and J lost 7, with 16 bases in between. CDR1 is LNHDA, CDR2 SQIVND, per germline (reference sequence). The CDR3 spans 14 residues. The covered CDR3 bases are TGTGCCAGTAGCAAAGGGGGTACGGTACAGCCC. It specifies CASSKGGTVQP. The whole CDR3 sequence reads CASSKGGTVQPQHF.

The CDR3 bases that were read are TGTGCCAGCAGCTACAGGACAGGGGCTCTAGCCAAAAACATT. This gives the protein CASSYRTGALAKNI. The complete CDR3 protein is CASSYRTGALAKNIQYF. V is TRBV7-8 and J is TRBJ2-4; 9 nucleotides agree with TRBD1. The CDR3 goes on 3 residues after the read ends, and that part is filled in from the germline J gene. This CDR3 is built from 17 residues. The V and J ends lost 4 bases and 0 bases, in that order; junction bases with no gene match: 7. Germline V lookup: CDR1 SGHVS, CDR2 FQNEAQ.

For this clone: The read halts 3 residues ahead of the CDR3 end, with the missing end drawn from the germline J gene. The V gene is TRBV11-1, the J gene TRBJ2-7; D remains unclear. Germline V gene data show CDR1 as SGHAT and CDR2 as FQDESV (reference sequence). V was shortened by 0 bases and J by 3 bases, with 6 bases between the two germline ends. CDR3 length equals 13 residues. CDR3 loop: CASSLAQSYEQYF. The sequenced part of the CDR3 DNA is TGTGCCAGCAGCTTAGCACAGAGCTACGAG.

This CDR3 is CSASPQARGYTF. CDR3 DNA, as far as it was read: TGCAGTGCTAGCCCACAGGCTCGTGGC. The chain carries TRBV20-1 and TRBJ1-2; D is perhaps TRBD1 (5 bases). The read gets to within 3 residues of the CDR3 end, and the germline J gene fills in the rest. The CDR3 has 12 amino acids. In germline, CDR1 is DFQATT, CDR2 SNEGSKA (reference sequence). V dropped 3 bases and J dropped 7 bases, with 12 bases sitting between them.

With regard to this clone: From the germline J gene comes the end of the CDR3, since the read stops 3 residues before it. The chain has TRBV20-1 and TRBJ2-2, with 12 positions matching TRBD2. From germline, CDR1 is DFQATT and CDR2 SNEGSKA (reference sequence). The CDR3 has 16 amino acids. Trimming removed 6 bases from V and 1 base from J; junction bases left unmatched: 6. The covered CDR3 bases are TGCAGTGCCGCCGGGACTAGCGGGCTGAACACCGGGGAG. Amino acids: CSAAGTSGLNTGE. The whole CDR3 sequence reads CSAAGTSGLNTGELFF.

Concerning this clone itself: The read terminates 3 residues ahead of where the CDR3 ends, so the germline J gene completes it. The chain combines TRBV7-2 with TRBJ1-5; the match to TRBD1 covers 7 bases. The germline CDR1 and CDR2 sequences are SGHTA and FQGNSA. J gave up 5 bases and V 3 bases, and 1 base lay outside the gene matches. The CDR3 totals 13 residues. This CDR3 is CASSLGQHQPQHF. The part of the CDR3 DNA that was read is TGTGCCAGCAGCTTGGGACAGCATCAGCCC.

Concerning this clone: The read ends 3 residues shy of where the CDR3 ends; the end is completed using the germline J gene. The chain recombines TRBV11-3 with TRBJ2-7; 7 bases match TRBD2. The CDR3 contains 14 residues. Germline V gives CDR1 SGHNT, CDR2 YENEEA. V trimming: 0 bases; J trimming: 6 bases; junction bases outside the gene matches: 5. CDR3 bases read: TGTGCCAGCAGCTTAGAGGGCGGGAGTGGCGAG. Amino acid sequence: CASSLEGGSGE. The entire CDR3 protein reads CASSLEGGSGEQYF.

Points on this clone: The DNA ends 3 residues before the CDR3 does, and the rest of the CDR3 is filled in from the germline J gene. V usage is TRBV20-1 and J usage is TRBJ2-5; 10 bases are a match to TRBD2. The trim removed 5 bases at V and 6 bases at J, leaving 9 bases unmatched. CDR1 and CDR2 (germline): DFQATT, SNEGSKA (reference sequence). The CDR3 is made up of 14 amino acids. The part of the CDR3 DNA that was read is TGCAGTGCTCTGGGGCCTAGCGGGAGAAAGACC. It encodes CSALGPSGRKT. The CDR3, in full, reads CSALGPSGRKTQYF.

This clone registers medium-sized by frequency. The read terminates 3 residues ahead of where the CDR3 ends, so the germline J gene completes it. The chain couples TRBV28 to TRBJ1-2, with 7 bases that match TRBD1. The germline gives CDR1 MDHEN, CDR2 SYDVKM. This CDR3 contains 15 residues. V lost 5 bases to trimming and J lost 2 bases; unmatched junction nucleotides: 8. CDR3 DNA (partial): TGTGCCAGCAGTCCGACTCGACAGGGAAACTATGGC. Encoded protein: CASSPTRQGNYG. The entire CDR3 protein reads CASSPTRQGNYGYTF.

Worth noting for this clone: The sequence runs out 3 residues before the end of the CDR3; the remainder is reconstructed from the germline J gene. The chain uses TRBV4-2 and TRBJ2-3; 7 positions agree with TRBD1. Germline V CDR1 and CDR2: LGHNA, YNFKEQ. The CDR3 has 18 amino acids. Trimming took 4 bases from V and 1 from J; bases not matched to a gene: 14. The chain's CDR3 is CASSRFLTGVARTDTQYF. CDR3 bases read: TGTGCCAGCAGCCGCTTTCTTACAGGGGTGGCGCGCACAGATACG.

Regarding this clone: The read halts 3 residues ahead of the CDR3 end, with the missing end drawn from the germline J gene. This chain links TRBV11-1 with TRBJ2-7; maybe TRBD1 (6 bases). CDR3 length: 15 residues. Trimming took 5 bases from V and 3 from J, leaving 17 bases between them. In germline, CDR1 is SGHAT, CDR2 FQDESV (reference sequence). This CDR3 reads CASSEQEQGYYEQYF. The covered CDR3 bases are TGTGCCAGCAGCGAACAGGAACAGGGATACTACGAG.

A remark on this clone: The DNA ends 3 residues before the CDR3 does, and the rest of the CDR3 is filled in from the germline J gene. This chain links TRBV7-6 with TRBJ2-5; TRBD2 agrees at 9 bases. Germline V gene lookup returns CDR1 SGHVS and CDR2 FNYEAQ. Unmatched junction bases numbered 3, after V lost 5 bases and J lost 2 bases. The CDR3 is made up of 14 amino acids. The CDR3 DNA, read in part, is TGTGCCAGCAGCATTGGACTAGCGCAAGAGACC. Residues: CASSIGLAQET. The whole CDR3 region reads CASSIGLAQETQYF. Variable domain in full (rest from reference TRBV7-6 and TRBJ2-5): GAGVSQSPRYKVTKRGQDVALRCDPISGHVSLYWYRQALGQGPEFLTYFNYEAQQDKSGLPNDRFSAERPEGSISTLTIQRTEQRDSAMYRCASSIGLAQETQYFGPGTRLLVL.

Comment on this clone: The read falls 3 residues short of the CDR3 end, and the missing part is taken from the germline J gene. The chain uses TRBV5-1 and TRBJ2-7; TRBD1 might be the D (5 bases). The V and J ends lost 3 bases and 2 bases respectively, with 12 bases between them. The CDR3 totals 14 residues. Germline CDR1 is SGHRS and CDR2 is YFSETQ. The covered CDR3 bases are TGCGCCAGCAGCTGGGGCAGTCCACCCTACGAG. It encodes CASSWGSPPYE. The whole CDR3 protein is CASSWGSPPYEQYF.

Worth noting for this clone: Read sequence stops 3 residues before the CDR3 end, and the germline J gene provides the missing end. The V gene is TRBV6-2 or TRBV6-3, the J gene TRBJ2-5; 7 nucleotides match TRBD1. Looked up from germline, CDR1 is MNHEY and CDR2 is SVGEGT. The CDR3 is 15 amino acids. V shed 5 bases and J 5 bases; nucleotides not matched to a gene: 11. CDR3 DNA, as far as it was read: TGTGCCAGCAGTCGACAGGGACGTGTAAGCGAGACC. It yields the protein CASSRQGRVSET. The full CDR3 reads CASSRQGRVSETQYF.